These T cell receptor beta chains were read from a single sample in a study of Ad26.COV2.S vaccination and SARS-CoV-2 variants. Profiled with immunoSEQ multiplex PCR; TCRdb holds only in-frame clones, not every one. Found here are around 86,000 clones, approximately 86% of them singletons; the top ten hold roughly 15%. The sample consisted of peripheral blood, taken after recovery from COVID-19. Every receptor here comes from a human donor who had recovered from COVID-19. Both conserved end residues are part of each CDR3. D genes are given only for firm matches. Some rows mark clone size as missing; the rest say once, few, many or name a class of expanded clone.

few | NA | TRBJ2-1 | TRBV10-1 | CASSRETLAGYNEQFF | TGCGCCAGCAGTCGAGAAACCCTGGCAGGCTACAATGAGCAGTTCTTC
NA | NA | TRBJ2-3 | TRBV5-8 | CASSPRGATQYF | TGTGCCAGCAGCCCCCGCGGGGCTACGCAGTATTTT
NA | TRBD1 | TRBJ1-4 | TRBV2 | CASSRLIPRGENEKLFF | TGTGCCAGCAGCCGATTAATTCCCAGGGGGGAAAATGAAAAACTGTTTTTT
NA | TRBD2 | TRBJ2-3 | TRBV3-1/TRBV3-2 | CASSHSGSRASTDTQYF | TGTGCCAGCAGCCATAGCGGGAGTCGGGCTTCCACAGATACGCAGTATTTT
NA | TRBD1 | TRBJ1-3 | TRBV28 | CATGDRYSGNTIYF | TGTGCCACCGGGGACAGGTACTCTGGAAACACCATATATTTT
NA | NA | TRBJ1-5 | TRBV2 | CASSSRGRDQPQHF | TGTGCCAGCAGTAGCAGGGGTCGGGATCAGCCCCAGCATTTT
NA | NA | TRBJ2-3 | TRBV6-1 | CASSEHGSTDTQYF | TGTGCCAGCAGTGAACACGGTAGCACAGATACGCAGTATTTT
NA | NA | TRBJ1-1 | TRBV2 | CASSGAGRGTEAFF | TGTGCCAGCAGTGGGGCAGGGAGGGGAACTGAAGCTTTCTTT
NA | TRBD1 | TRBJ1-2 | TRBV28 | CASSSKDRAGYGYTF | TGTGCCAGCAGTTCGAAGGACAGGGCAGGCTATGGCTACACCTTC
few | TRBD2 | TRBJ2-1 | TRBV11-3 | CASSSQAGTYNEQFF | TGTGCCAGCAGCTCGCAAGCGGGAACCTACAATGAGCAGTTCTTC
NA | TRBD1 | TRBJ2-7 | TRBV2 | CASRAQGASYEQYF | TGTGCCAGCCGAGCACAGGGGGCATCCTACGAGCAGTACTTC
NA | NA | TRBJ1-2 | TRBV5-4 | CASSSTGNYGYTF | TGTGCCAGCAGCTCAACAGGGAACTATGGCTACACCTTC
NA | TRBD1 | TRBJ1-2 | TRBV19 | CASSPTQKDRKNGYTF | TGTGCCAGTAGTCCAACCCAAAAGGACAGGAAGAATGGCTACACCTTC
once | TRBD1 | TRBJ1-6 | TRBV7-9 | CASSLVGTDNSPLHF | TGTGCCAGCAGCTTAGTGGGGACAGATAATTCACCCCTCCACTTT
few | NA | TRBJ2-5 | TRBV3-1/TRBV3-2 | CAAGGPAKTQYF | TGTGCGGCTGGCGGTCCGGCCAAGACCCAGTACTTC
NA | NA | TRBJ2-7 | TRBV13 | CASSLRGQGYEQYF | TGTGCCAGCAGCCTTAGAGGACAAGGCTACGAGCAGTACTTC
NA | NA | TRBJ2-5 | TRBV11-3 | CASSFQFRQETQYF | TGTGCCAGCAGCTTTCAATTCAGACAAGAGACCCAGTACTTC
NA | NA | TRBJ1-1 | TRBV7-2 | CASSSRGFRGAEAFF | TGTGCCAGCAGCTCTAGGGGTTTTAGGGGGGCTGAAGCTTTCTTT
NA | NA | TRBJ2-7 | TRBV7-6 | CASSLTLEGDYEQYF | TGTGCCAGCAGCTTAACGCTAGAAGGGGACTACGAGCAGTACTTC
NA | NA | TRBJ1-5 | TRBV6-4 | CASISPWDNQPQHF | TGTGCCAGCATTTCGCCGTGGGACAATCAGCCCCAGCATTTT
NA | TRBD2 | TRBJ2-1 | TRBV2 | CASSDTSGRINEQFF | TGTGCCAGCAGTGATACTAGCGGGAGGATCAATGAGCAGTTCTTC
NA | NA | TRBJ1-5 | TRBV7-2 | CASSLAGGAGQPQHF | TGTGCCAGCAGCTTGGCGGGGGGGGCGGGGCAGCCCCAGCATTTT
NA | TRBD2 | TRBJ2-3 | TRBV27 | CASSLGGGGDTQYF | TGTGCCAGCAGTTTGGGCGGGGGGGGAGATACGCAGTATTTT
NA | NA | TRBJ1-6 | TRBV11-2 | CASSLSEGQTVNSPLHF | TGTGCCAGCAGCTTATCCGAAGGACAGACTGTCAATTCACCCCTCCACTTT
NA | TRBD1 | TRBJ2-3 | TRBV10-1 | CASSLGQAARDTQYF | TGCGCCAGCAGTTTGGGACAGGCAGCACGAGATACGCAGTATTTT
NA | NA | TRBJ1-6 | TRBV28 | CASSLSEGGNSPLHF | TGTGCCAGCAGTTTATCGGAGGGAGGGAATTCACCCCTCCACTTT
NA | NA | TRBJ2-1 | TRBV5-6 | CASSSDYRFNEQFF | TGTGCCAGCAGCTCAGATTACAGATTCAATGAGCAGTTCTTC
NA | NA | TRBJ2-7 | TRBV28 | CASSLLSRVSYEQYF | TGTGCCAGCAGTTTATTGTCTCGGGTGAGCTACGAGCAGTACTTC
once | NA | TRBJ1-1 | TRBV7-9 | CASSPLTGVAFF | TGTGCCAGCAGCCCGCTTACGGGGGTAGCTTTCTTT
NA | TRBD2 | TRBJ2-1 | TRBV9 | CASSEAETSPGYNEQFF | TGTGCCAGCAGCGAGGCCGAGACTAGCCCCGGGTACAATGAGCAGTTCTTC
NA | TRBD2 | TRBJ2-1 | TRBV9 | CASTPSGSSYNEQFF | TGTGCCAGCACCCCAAGCGGGAGCTCCTACAATGAGCAGTTCTTC
NA | NA | TRBJ2-7 | TRBV2 | CASGNHYEQYF | TGTGCCAGCGGAAACCACTACGAGCAGTACTTC
NA | TRBD2 | TRBJ2-2 | TRBV7-9 | CASSLGLAGNTGELFF | TGTGCCAGCAGCTTAGGACTAGCGGGGAACACCGGGGAGCTGTTTTTT
NA | NA | TRBJ1-1 | TRBV6-6 | CASSYLGGDTEAFF | TGTGCCAGCAGTTACCTCGGAGGGGACACTGAAGCTTTCTTT
NA | TRBD1 | TRBJ2-3 | TRBV4-3 | CASSHGTGGTDTQYF | TGCGCCAGCAGCCACGGGACAGGGGGCACAGATACGCAGTATTTT
NA | TRBD2 | TRBJ2-7 | TRBV7-2 | CASSLVPLLAGVYEQYF | TGTGCCAGCAGCTTAGTGCCCCTTCTAGCGGGAGTATACGAGCAGTACTTC
NA | TRBD2 | TRBJ2-1 | TRBV9 | CASGRSGAGGGYNEQFF | TGTGCCAGCGGACGGAGTGGGGCGGGAGGGGGCTACAATGAGCAGTTCTTC
NA | NA | TRBJ2-7 | TRBV28 | CASSGAYEQYF | TGTGCCAGCAGTGGAGCCTACGAGCAGTACTTC
NA | TRBD2 | TRBJ2-4 | TRBV7-2 | CASSSDPQRGPLAKNIQYF | TGTGCCAGCAGCTCAGACCCACAGCGGGGCCCCCTAGCCAAAAACATTCAGTACTTC
NA | NA | TRBJ1-1 | TRBV19 | CASSILGQRGSEAFF | TGTGCCAGTAGTATATTAGGTCAGAGGGGTTCTGAAGCTTTCTTT
NA | NA | TRBJ2-3 | TRBV27 | CASSLSITDTQYF | TGTGCCAGCAGTTTATCAATCACAGATACGCAGTATTTT
NA | TRBD2 | TRBJ2-2 | TRBV5-1 | CASSEAGGSPGELFF | TGCGCCAGCAGCGAAGCGGGAGGCTCCCCCGGGGAGCTGTTTTTT
NA | NA | TRBJ2-7 | TRBV4-1 | CASSQAPGLEAEQYF | TGCGCCAGCAGCCAAGCCCCGGGATTAGAAGCCGAGCAGTACTTC
NA | NA | TRBJ1-1 | TRBV5-6 | CASSLGSTSWTEAFF | TGTGCCAGCAGCTTGGGGTCGACTTCGTGGACTGAAGCTTTCTTT
NA | NA | TRBJ2-6 | TRBV5-3 | CARSLIQCMSSGANVLTF | TGTGCCAGAAGCTTGATCCAGTGTATGTCCTCTGGGGCCAACGTCCTGACTTTC
NA | NA | TRBJ1-4 | TRBV5-1 | CASSWDDRPTTNEKLFF | TGCGCCAGCAGCTGGGACGACAGACCCACAACTAATGAAAAACTGTTTTTT
NA | NA | TRBJ1-1 | TRBV29-1 | CSVSEGAEAFF | TGCAGCGTTTCTGAAGGAGCTGAAGCTTTCTTT
few | NA | TRBJ1-2 | TRBV6-5 | CASSLSGQYLGYTF | TGTGCCAGCAGCCTATCAGGACAGTATCTTGGCTACACCTTC
NA | NA | TRBJ2-7 | TRBV5-6 | CASSSPGFYEQYF | TGTGCCAGCAGCTCACCGGGGTTCTACGAGCAGTACTTC